The source of this T cell receptor beta chain is a study of neurological immune-mediated disorders. Points from the study as a whole: No expanded-clone CDR3 amino acid sequence recurred across subjects, suggesting private TCR-beta repertoires.

The cDNA came from 5'RACE with 10-nucleotide random UMIs. TCRdb reprocessed the 5' RACE reads via MiXCR and lists one record per CDR3 protein. The table includes roughly 30,000 distinct CDR3 sequences, approximately 4.4% detected once. Regarding this clonotype: Its antigen is as yet unknown.

Healthy control participants comprised blood bank volunteers in Maryland, USA. PBMCs stored at -80 C, numbering 2 million, were the origin of the unsorted libraries. With 5 bases clipped from V and 3 bases from J, the junction kept 11 bases outside the gene matches. Germline V lookup: CDR1 MNHEY, CDR2 SVGAGI. There are 19 residues in the CDR3. This TCR was sampled from a man aged 18 to 30 in good health. The chain is built from TRBV6-5 and TRBJ2-6; TRBD1 matches 12 bases. The sample taken for sequencing was PBMCs. The CDR3 loop reads CASSANPGQGAVGANVLTF. For the CDR3, the DNA is TGTGCCAGCAGTGCTAACCCGGGACAGGGGGCGGTTGGGGCCAACGTCCTGACTTTC.